This TCR beta chain was recorded in a study of cytomegalovirus exposure and HLA in healthy donors. Study summary: Of the donors genotyped, approximately 430 in all, 75% to 85% fell in the Caucasian-associated ancestry cluster.

PCR amplification relied on 60 Vbeta primers (plus 13 Jbeta primers). The table came from immunoSEQ multiplex PCR; TCRdb's copy has only in-frame clones and leaves some out. This sample's table reports 150,000 to 200,000 clones. Donors sampled were nominally healthy, though unrecorded immune exposures were likely. Overall study results and limits: In a later analysis, the majority of CMV-associated beta chains seemingly showed HLA restriction. Later work showed greater clonal expansion in HLA-associated TCR beta chains than in equally common others.

V was trimmed by 4 bases and J by 4 bases, leaving 8 bases between them. The CDR3 length is 13 residues. Germline V lookup: CDR1 SSHAT, CDR2 FNYEAQ (reference sequence). A word on this clone: Antigen unknown.

This receptor was identified in a woman younger than 35 in good health and CMV-seropositive. The sequencing sample was made of PBMCs. The V gene is TRBV7-7, the J gene TRBJ2-1, with D hard to call. The CDR3 region is CASSSVLYNEQFF. CDR3 coding DNA: TGTGCCAGCAGCTCCGTCCTGTACAATGAGCAGTTCTTC.